What follows describes a single T cell receptor (beta chain). The antigen is not known. This sample was included in a study of cytomegalovirus exposure and HLA in healthy donors. Overall study results and limits: Cytomegalovirus status, reportedly, was diagnosed with high specificity and sensitivity by the classifier. Clusters of TCRs from the first cohort tended to co-occur in the 130 or so validation repertoires (as a later analysis found).

Using immunoSEQ multiplex PCR, the repertoire was profiled, and TCRdb retains in-frame clones only, with some absent. The data show some 84,000 clones, under 95% seen once. Material for sequencing was PBMCs. This TCR came from a man aged 30-40 years in good health and CMV-seronegative.

For the CDR3, the DNA is TGTGCCAGCAGCCCCTGGGACAGGGGGTCAGGGGGCCAGTACTTC. Its translation: CASSPWDRGSGGQYF. The chain employs TRBV7-8 and TRBJ2-5, with 11 bases that match TRBD1. V dropped 5 bases and J dropped 10; count of bases not matched to a gene: 12. Germline CDR1 reads SGHVS; CDR2 reads FQNEAQ. This CDR3 spans 15 amino acids.